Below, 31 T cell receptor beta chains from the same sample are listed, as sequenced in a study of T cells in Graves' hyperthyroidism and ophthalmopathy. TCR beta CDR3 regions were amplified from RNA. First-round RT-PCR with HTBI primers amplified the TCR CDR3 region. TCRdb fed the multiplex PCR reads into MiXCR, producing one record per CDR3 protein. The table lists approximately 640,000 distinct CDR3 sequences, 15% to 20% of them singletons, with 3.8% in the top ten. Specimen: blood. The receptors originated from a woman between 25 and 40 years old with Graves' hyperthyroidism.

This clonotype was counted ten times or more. For the CDR3, the DNA is TGTGCCAGCAGTCACATTACCTACAATGAGCAGTTCTTC. Residues: CASSHITYNEQFF. The chain combines TRBV27 with TRBJ2-1, with unresolved D. The CDR3 is 13 amino acids. Germline values: CDR1 MNHEY, CDR2 SMNVEV (reference sequence). With 5 bases removed from V and 2 bases from J, the gap between germline ends came to 7 bases.

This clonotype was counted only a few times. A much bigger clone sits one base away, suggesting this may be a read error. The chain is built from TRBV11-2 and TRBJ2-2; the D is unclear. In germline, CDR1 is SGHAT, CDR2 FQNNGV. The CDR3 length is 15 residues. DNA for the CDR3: TGTGCCAGCAGTGCTTCGGGCCCGAACACCAGGGAGCTGTTTTTT. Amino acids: CASSASGPNTRELFF.

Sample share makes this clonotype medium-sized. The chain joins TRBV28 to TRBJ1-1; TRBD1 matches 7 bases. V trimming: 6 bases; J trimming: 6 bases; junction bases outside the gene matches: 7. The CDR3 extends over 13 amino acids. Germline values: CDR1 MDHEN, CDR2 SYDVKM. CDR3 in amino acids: CASSRDRVSEAFF. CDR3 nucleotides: TGTGCCAGCAGCCGAGACAGGGTATCTGAAGCTTTCTTT.

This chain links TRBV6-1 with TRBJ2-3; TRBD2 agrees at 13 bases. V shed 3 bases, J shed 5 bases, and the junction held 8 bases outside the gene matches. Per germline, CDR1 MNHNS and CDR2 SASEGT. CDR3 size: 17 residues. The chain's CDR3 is CASSDRTSGRARDTQYF. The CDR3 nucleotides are TGTGCCAGCAGTGATAGGACTAGCGGGAGAGCTAGAGATACGCAGTATTTT.

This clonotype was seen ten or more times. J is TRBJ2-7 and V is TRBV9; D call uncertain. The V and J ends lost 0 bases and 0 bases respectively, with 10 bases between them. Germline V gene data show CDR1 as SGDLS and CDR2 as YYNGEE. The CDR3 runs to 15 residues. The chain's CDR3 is CASSVDTSSSYEQYF. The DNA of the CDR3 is TGTGCCAGCAGCGTAGATACGAGTAGCTCCTACGAGCAGTACTTC.

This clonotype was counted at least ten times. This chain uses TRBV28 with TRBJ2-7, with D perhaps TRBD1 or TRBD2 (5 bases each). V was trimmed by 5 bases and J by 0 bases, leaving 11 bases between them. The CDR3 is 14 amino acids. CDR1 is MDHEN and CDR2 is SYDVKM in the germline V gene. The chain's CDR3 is CASSGTGYSYEQYF. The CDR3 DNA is TGTGCCAGCAGTGGGACGGGGTACTCCTACGAGCAGTACTTC.

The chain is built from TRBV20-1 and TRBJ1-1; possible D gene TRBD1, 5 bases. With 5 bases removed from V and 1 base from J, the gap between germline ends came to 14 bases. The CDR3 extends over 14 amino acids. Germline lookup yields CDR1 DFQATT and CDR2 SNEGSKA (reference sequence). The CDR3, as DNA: TGCAGTGCTCCCTCCCAGGGAGGGAACACTGAAGCTTTCTTT. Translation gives CSAPSQGGNTEAFF.

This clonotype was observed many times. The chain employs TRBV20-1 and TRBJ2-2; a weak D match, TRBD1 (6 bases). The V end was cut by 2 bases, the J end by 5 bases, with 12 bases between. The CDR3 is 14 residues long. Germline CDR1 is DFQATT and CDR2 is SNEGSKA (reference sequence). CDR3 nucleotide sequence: TGCAGTGCTAGATGGTCCCAGGGGACCGGGGAGCTGTTTTTT. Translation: CSARWSQGTGELFF.

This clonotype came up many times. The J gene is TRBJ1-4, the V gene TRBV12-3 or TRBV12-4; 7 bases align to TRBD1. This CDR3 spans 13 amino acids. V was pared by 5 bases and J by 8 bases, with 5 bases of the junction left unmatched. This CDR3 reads CASSPGQKEKLFF. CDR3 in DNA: TGTGCCAGCAGTCCGGGACAGAAGGAAAAACTGTTTTTT.

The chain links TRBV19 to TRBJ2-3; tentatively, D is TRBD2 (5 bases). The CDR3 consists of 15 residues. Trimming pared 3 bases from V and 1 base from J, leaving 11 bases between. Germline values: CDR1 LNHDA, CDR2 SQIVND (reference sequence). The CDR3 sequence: CASSIHSAGTDTQYF. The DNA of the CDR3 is TGTGCCAGTAGTATCCATAGCGCGGGCACAGATACGCAGTATTTT.

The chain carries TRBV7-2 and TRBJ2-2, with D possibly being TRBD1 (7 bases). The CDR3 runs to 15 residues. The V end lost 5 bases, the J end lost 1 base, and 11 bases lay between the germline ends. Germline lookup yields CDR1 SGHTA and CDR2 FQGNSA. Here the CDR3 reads CASSPGGLNTGELFF. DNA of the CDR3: TGTGCCAGCAGCCCAGGGGGGTTGAACACCGGGGAGCTGTTTTTT.

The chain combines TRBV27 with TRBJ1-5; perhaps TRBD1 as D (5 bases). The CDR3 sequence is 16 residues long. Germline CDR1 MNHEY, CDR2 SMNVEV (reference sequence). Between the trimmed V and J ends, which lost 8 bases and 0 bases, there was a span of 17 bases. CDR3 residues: CASRRGGVNSNQPQHF. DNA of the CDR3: TGTGCCAGCCGGCGCGGGGGTGTGAATAGCAATCAGCCCCAGCATTTT.

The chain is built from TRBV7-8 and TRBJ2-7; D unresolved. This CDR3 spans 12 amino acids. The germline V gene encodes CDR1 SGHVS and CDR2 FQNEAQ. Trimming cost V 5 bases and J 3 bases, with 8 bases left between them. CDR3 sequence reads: CASSLQFYEQYF. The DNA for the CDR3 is TGTGCCAGCAGCCTACAATTCTACGAGCAGTACTTC.

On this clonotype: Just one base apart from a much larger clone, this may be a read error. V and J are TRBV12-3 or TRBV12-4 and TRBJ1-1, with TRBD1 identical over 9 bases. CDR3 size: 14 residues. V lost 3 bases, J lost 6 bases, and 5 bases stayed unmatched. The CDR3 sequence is CASSLGQGNAEAFF. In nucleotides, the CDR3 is TGTGCCAGCAGTTTGGGACAGGGCAACGCTGAAGCTTTCTTT.

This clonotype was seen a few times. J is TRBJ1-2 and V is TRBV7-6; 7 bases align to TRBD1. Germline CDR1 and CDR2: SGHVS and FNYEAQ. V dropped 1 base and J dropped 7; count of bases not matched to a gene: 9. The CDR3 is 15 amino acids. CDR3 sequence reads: CASSLVQGETSGYTF. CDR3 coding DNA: TGTGCCAGCAGCTTAGTGCAGGGGGAAACGAGTGGCTACACCTTC.

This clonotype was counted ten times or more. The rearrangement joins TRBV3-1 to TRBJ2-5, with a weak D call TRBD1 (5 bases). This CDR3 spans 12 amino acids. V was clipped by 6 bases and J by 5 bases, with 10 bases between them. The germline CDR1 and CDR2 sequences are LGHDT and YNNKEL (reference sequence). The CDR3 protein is CASSNQGETQYF. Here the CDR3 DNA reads TGTGCCAGCAGTAATCAGGGCGAGACCCAGTACTTC.

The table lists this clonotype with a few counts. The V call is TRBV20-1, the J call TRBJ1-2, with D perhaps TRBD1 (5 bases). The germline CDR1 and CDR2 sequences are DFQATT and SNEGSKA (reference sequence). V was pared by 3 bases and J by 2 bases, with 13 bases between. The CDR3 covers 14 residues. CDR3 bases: TGCAGTGCTAGGACTCGGGGGGTGAACTATGGCTACACCTTC. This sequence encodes CSARTRGVNYGYTF.

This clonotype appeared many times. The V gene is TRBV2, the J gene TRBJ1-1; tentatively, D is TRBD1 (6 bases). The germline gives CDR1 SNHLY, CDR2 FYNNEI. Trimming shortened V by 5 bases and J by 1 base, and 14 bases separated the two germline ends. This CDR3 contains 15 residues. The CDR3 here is CASSLEGGGNTEAFF. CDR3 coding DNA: TGTGCCAGCAGTCTAGAGGGAGGGGGGAACACTGAAGCTTTCTTT.

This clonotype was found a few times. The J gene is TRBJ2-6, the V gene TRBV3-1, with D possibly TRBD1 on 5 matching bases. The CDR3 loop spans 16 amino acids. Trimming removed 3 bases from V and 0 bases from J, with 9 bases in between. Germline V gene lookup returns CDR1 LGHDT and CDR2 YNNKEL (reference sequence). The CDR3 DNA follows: TGTGCCAGCAGCCATGGACATACCTCTGGGGCCAACGTCCTGACTTTC. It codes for CASSHGHTSGANVLTF.

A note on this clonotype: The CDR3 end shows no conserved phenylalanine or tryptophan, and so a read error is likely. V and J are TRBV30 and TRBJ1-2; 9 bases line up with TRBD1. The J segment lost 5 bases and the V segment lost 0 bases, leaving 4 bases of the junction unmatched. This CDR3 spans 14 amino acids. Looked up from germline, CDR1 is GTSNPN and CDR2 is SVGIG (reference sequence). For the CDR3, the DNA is TGTGCCTGGAGTGTATTGACAGGGGGGTATGGCTACACCTCC. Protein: CAWSVLTGGYGYTS.

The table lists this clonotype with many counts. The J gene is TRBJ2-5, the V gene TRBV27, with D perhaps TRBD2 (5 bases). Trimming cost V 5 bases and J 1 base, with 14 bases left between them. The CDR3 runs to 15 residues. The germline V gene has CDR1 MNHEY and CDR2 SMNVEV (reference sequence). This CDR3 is CASSLYSRAQETQYF. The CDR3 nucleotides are TGTGCCAGCAGTCTATACTCGCGGGCCCAAGAGACCCAGTACTTC.

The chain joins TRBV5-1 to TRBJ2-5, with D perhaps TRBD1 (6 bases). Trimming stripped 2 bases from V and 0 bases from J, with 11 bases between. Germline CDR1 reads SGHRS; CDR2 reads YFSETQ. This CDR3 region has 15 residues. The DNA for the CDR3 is TGCGCCAGCAGCTTTCAAGGGACAAACCAAGAGACCCAGTACTTC. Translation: CASSFQGTNQETQYF.

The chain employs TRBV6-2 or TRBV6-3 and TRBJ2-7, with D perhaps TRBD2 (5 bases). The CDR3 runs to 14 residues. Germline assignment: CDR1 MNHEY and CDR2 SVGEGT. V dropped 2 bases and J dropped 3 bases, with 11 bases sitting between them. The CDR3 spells CASSYTFRDYEQYF. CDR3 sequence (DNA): TGTGCCAGCAGTTACACCTTCCGGGACTACGAGCAGTACTTC.

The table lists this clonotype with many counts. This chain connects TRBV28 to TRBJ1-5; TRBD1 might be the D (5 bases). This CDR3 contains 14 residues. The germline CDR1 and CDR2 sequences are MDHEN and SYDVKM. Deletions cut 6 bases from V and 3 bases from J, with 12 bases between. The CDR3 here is CASRGRQNNQPQHF. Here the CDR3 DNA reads TGTGCCAGCAGGGGGCGGCAGAACAATCAGCCCCAGCATTTT.

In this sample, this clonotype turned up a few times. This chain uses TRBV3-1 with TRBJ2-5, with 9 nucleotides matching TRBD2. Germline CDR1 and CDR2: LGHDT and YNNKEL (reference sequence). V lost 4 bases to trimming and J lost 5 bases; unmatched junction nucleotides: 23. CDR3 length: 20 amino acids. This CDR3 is CASSLRVRGRAHVPSETQYF. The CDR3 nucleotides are TGTGCCAGCAGCCTAAGGGTCCGCGGGAGGGCCCACGTACCAAGTGAGACCCAGTACTTC.

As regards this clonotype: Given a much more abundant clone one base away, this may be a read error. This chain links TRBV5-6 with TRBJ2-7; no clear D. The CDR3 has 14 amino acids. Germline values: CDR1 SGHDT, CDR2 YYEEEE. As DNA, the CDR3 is TGTGCCGGCAGCTTGGGCGCCACCACCTACGAGCAGTACTTC. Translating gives CAGSLGATTYEQYF.

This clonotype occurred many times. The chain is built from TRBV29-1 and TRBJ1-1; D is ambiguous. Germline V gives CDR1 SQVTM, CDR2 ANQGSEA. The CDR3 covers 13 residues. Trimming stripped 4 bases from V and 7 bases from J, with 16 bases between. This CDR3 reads CSVAARGVSEAFF. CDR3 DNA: TGCAGCGTTGCCGCACGGGGAGTAAGTGAAGCTTTCTTT.

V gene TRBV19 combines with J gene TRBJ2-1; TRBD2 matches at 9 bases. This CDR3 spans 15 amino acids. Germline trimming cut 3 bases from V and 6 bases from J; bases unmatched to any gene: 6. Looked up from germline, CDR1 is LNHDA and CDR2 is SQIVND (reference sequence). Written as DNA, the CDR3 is TGTGCCAGTAGTATGGGACTAGCTGCGCCCAATGAGCAGTTCTTC. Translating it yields CASSMGLAAPNEQFF.

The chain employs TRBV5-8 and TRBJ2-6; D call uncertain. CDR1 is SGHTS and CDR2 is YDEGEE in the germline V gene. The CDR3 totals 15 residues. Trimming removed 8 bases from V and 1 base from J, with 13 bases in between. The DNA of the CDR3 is TGTGCCAGTTCAAGGCCGGCTTCTGGGGCCAACGTCCTGACTTTC. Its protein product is CASSRPASGANVLTF.

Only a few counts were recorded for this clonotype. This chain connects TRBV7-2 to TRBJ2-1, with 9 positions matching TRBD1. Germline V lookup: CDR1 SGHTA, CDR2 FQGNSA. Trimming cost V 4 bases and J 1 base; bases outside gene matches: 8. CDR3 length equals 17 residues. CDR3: CASSSGTGPPSYNEQFF. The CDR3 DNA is TGTGCCAGCAGCTCAGGGACAGGGCCTCCTTCCTACAATGAGCAGTTCTTC.

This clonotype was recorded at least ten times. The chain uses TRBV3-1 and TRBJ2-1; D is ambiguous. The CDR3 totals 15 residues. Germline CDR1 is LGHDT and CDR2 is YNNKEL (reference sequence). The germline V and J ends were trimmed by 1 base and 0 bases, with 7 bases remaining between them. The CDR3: CASSQAFSSYNEQFF. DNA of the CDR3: TGTGCCAGCAGCCAAGCTTTTAGCTCCTACAATGAGCAGTTCTTC.